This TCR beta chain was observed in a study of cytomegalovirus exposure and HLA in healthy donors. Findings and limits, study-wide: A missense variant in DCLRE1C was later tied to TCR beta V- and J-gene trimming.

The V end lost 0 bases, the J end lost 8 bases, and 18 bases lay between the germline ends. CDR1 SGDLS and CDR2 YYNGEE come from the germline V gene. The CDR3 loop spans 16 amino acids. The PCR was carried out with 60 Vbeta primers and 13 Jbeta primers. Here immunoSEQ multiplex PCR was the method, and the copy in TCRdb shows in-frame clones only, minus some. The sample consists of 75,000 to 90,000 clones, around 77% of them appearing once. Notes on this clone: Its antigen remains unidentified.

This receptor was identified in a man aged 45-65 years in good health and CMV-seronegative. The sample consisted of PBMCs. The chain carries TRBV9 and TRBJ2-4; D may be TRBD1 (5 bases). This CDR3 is CASSVVGDQRFDIQYF. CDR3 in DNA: TGTGCCAGCAGCGTAGTAGGGGATCAAAGATTTGACATTCAGTACTTC.